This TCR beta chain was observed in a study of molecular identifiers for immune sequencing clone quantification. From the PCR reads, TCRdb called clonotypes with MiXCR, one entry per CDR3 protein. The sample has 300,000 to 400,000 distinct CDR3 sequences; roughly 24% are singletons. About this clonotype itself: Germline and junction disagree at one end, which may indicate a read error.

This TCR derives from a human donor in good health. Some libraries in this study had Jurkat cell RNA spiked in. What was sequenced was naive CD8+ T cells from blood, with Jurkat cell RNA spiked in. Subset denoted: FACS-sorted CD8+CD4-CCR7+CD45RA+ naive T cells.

CDR3 in amino acids: CASTSGYERYF. CDR3 bases: TGTGCCAGCACCTCAGGGTACGAGCGGTACTTC. The chain is built from TRBV7-9 and TRBJ2-7; possibly TRBD1 for D (5 bases). From germline, CDR1 is SEHNR and CDR2 FQNEAQ (reference sequence). This CDR3 spans 11 amino acids.